This paragraph reports one T cell receptor (beta chain). One base away lies a much larger clone, so this may be a sequencing read error. The CDR3 consists of 16 residues. The ends were cut back, 3 bases at V and 3 bases at J, with 12 bases in the middle. Per the germline V gene, CDR1 is MGHDK and CDR2 is SYGVNS. The beta constant-region primer was an equimolar mix of two oligonucleotides covering TRBC1 and TRBC2. Ligated cDNA was amplified by four rounds of PCR with nested alpha and beta constant-region primers and SP2. From the UMI-ligation and nested PCR reads, TCRdb called clonotypes with MiXCR, one entry per CDR3 protein. The data contain tens of thousands of distinct CDR3 sequences, about an eighth of them singletons. This record comes from a study of naive and memory T cell subsets. CD8 T cells were positively selected from what remained after CD4 positive selection.

The genes are TRBV25-1 and TRBJ1-6; D is unresolved. This receptor was taken from a human donor in good health. Material for sequencing was central memory CD4+ T cells from blood. The CDR3 spells CASSESRQSYNSPLHF. DNA of the CDR3: TGTGCCAGCAGTGAGTCGAGGCAGAGCTATAATTCACCCCTCCACTTT.